This TCR beta chain was identified in a study of shared clonotypes between healthy human individuals. Overall study: The cohort comprised a couple of women and a few men. Their ages spanned 18 to 49 years.

Per the authors' pipeline: Filtering differed for immunoSEQ, which gave only junction sequences without quality scores. Sequencing was performed with immunoSEQ multiplex PCR; in TCRdb, only in-frame clones are kept and a portion is missing. Clone size and V and J calls were adopted from that table, with D and trimming inferred from the DNA. The sample includes about 690,000 clones, roughly 87% of them seen just once. Germline lookup yields CDR1 SQVTM and CDR2 ANQGSEA. The CDR3 length is 12 residues. Trimming took 6 bases from V and 7 from J, leaving 12 bases between them. Study-level points and caveats: Non-shared clonotypes were found to have lower generation probabilities than the clonotypes that were shared by all four of the sorted-subset donors.

Concerning this clone itself: The antigen remains undetermined. The same CDR3 is also encoded by other DNA sequences in this sample.

Donors, healthy HIV-negative adults, lacked recent acute infections or vaccinations. Sequencing was done on a sample of memory CD8+ T cells from PBMCs. Stated subset: CD45RO+ cells pooled with CCR7-negative TemRA cells. This clonotype was sampled from a man aged 18-30 years in good health. Some clones in this sample may be carry-over from other donors' samples. This chain joins TRBV29-1 and TRBJ2-2; the D is unclear. CDR3 DNA sequence: TGCAGCGTCGCTAGACTTAGCGGGGAGCTGTTTTTT. Translation gives CSVARLSGELFF.